This T cell receptor beta chain was recorded in a study of cytomegalovirus exposure and HLA in healthy donors. Worth noting for this clone: Its antigen remains unknown. This CDR3 is also generated by other DNA sequences in the sample.

The CDR3 consists of 13 residues. The J segment lost 3 bases and the V segment lost 5 bases, leaving 3 bases of the junction unmatched. The germline gives CDR1 LNHDA, CDR2 SQIVND (reference sequence). PCR amplification relied on 60 Vbeta primers (plus 13 Jbeta primers). Sequenced by immunoSEQ multiplex PCR; TCRdb stores in-frame clones only, minus some. Of fewer than 300,000 clones listed, just over 85% were seen once; the top ten hold around 3.7%. General study points: V- and J-gene trimming of TCR beta was linked (in a later analysis) to a missense DCLRE1C variant.

The TCR sequence derives from a middle-aged man in good health and CMV-seropositive. Sequenced sample: PBMCs. V usage is TRBV19 and J usage is TRBJ1-2, with 7 bases fitting TRBD1. CDR3 in amino acids: CASSPGTDYGYTF. Here the CDR3 DNA reads TGTGCCAGTAGTCCTGGGACAGACTATGGCTACACCTTC.